The sample holds a few counts of the clone carrying this T cell receptor (beta chain). Its antigen is unidentified. The ends lost 3 bases at V and 4 bases at J; junction bases unmatched: 9. This CDR3 is 16 amino acids long. CDR1 is MNHEY, CDR2 SMNVEV, per germline (reference sequence). Primers for the PCR totalled 60 Vbeta and 13 Jbeta. Clones were sequenced by immunoSEQ multiplex PCR, and TCRdb holds only the in-frame ones, with some missing. The data contain about 130,000 clones, roughly 85% of them singletons. The sample is drawn from a study of cytomegalovirus exposure and HLA in healthy donors. Regarding the study as a whole: Being productive about 90% or about 30% of the time was typical of most TCR beta V segments in an earlier analysis.

Though nominally healthy at sampling, donors likely had unrecorded immune exposures. The sequenced sample was PBMCs. The chain joins TRBV27 to TRBJ2-7, with TRBD1 identical over 10 bases. This receptor was obtained from a man aged 35 to 55 in good health and CMV-seropositive. In nucleotides, the CDR3 is TGTGCCAGCAGTTTCCCACCGACAGGGGGCATTTACGAGCAGTACTTC. Translated: CASSFPPTGGIYEQYF.